Following are 2 T cell receptor beta chains from one sample sequenced in a study of early T cells in non-severe SARS-CoV-2 infection. TCRdb re-analysed the 5' RACE reads in MiXCR, keeping a single row per CDR3 protein. The repertoire has more than 65,000 distinct CDR3 sequences, roughly 12% of them found once; the top ten carry around 1.1%. The specimen was whole blood. The receptor set was obtained from an adult who was a healthcare worker with PCR-confirmed SARS-CoV-2 infection or an uninfected control (not recorded which).

V usage is TRBV29-1 and J usage is TRBJ2-2; D perhaps matches TRBD1 (5 bases). The V end lost 7 bases, the J end lost 5 bases, and 11 bases lay between the germline ends. Germline CDR1 reads SQVTM; CDR2 reads ANQGSEA. The length of the CDR3 is 12 residues. The CDR3 here is CSGRRATGELFF. For the CDR3, the DNA is TGCAGCGGACGCAGGGCAACCGGGGAGCTGTTTTTT.

This clonotype showed up many times. This rearrangement joins TRBV25-1 to TRBJ2-7, with no clear D. The V end lost 3 bases, the J end lost 6 bases, and 12 bases lay between the germline ends. The length of the CDR3 is 13 residues. Germline CDR1 is MGHDK and CDR2 is SYGVNS. The chain's CDR3 is CASSDPGGREQYF. For the CDR3, the DNA is TGTGCCAGCAGTGATCCAGGTGGCCGCGAGCAGTACTTC.